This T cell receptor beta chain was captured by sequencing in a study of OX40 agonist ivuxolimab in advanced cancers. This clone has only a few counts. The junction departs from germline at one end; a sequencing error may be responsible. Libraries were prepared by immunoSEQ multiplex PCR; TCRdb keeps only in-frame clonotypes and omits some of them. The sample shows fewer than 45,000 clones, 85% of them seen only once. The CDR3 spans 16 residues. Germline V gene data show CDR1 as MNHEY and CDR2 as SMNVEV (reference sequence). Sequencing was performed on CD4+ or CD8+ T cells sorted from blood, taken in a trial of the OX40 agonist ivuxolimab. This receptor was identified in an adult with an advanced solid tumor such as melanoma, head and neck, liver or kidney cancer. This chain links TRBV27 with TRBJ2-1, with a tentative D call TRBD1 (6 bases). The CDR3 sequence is CASSLSRGRGYNEQFF. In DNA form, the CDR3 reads TGTGCCAGCAGTCTATCAAGGGGGAGAGGGTACAATGAGCAGTTCTTC.